Following are 13 T cell receptor beta chains from one sample sequenced in a study of T-cell reconstitution after alpha-beta-depleted transplantation in children (dated by TCRdb to the mid-2010s). The library was obtained by PCR. The data were produced on an Illumina HiSeq 2500. To normalize quantification of the TCRbeta repertoire, the TCR libraries were built with molecular barcoding that relied on unique molecular identifiers. In-frame beta chains were kept once TCRdb had trimmed the public reads at Q25 with fastp and called clones with MiXCR. Each CDR3 protein appears once, grouped with its most common genes and DNA. In this sample the table shows 90,000 to 100,000 distinct CDR3 sequences, around 22% of which occur a single time. The ten most abundant clones make up about a fifth of the sample. The treatment or condition label of this sample denotes: allogeneic hematopoietic cell transplantation with graft depleted of TCRalphabeta T cells and CD19 B cells.

This specimen was PBMCs, taken before TCRalphabeta/CD19-depleted stem cell transplant. The receptors stem from a boy between 2 and 15 years old with acute lymphoblastic leukemia, due to receive a stem cell transplant.

The chain couples TRBV27 to TRBJ2-3; no definite D call. V was clipped by 2 bases and J by 7 bases, with 13 bases between them. Per the germline V gene, CDR1 is MNHEY and CDR2 is SMNVEV (reference sequence). The CDR3 totals 14 residues. The CDR3 region is CASSLSLGVNTQYF. Here the CDR3 DNA reads TGTGCCAGCAGTTTAAGCTTAGGTGTCAATACGCAGTATTTT.

This rearrangement joins TRBV3-1 to TRBJ2-6; D not resolved. CDR3 length equals 17 residues. The germline V gene has CDR1 LGHDT and CDR2 YNNKEL (reference sequence). V was pared by 0 bases and J by 0 bases, with 9 bases between. CDR3 in DNA: TGTGCCAGCAGCCAAGATATAAGGAGCTCTGGGGCCAACGTCCTGACTTTC. Its protein is CASSQDIRSSGANVLTF.

This clonotype has only a few counts. The CDR3 is CAWRQGSGNTIYF. CDR3 bases: TGTGCCTGGAGACAGGGCTCTGGAAACACCATATATTTT. V usage is TRBV30 and J usage is TRBJ1-3; D possibly corresponds to TRBD1 (6 bases). CDR3 length: 13 residues. V was clipped by 3 bases and J by 0 bases, with 6 bases between them. CDR1 and CDR2 (germline): GTSNPN, SVGIG (reference sequence).

The chain joins TRBV20-1 to TRBJ1-1; D unclear. Germline values: CDR1 DFQATT, CDR2 SNEGSKA (reference sequence). The CDR3 is made up of 14 amino acids. V was trimmed by 0 bases and J by 1 base, leaving 9 bases between them. CDR3 sequence: CSARDKQQNTEAFF. The CDR3 DNA sequence: TGCAGTGCTAGAGATAAACAGCAGAACACTGAAGCTTTCTTT.

This clonotype appeared a few times. The chain's CDR3 is CASSLSMRHTVAFF. The CDR3, as DNA: TGTGCCAGCAGTTTATCTATGAGACACACAGTCGCTTTCTTT. V is TRBV28 and J is TRBJ1-1; no definite D call. CDR1 MDHEN and CDR2 SYDVKM come from the germline V gene. V lost 1 base and J lost 11, with 17 bases in between. This CDR3 is 14 amino acids long.

This chain connects TRBV9 to TRBJ1-1; TRBD1 agrees at 8 bases. The CDR3 contains 15 residues. V trimming: 4 bases; J trimming: 1 base; junction bases outside the gene matches: 6. Germline-derived CDR1 and CDR2 are SGDLS and YYNGEE. CDR3: CASSPWDRKNTEAFF. The CDR3 DNA is TGTGCCAGCAGCCCCTGGGACAGGAAGAACACTGAAGCTTTCTTT. Combining the CDR3 with reference TRBV9 and TRBJ1-1 gives the whole variable domain DSGVTQTPKHLITATGQRVTLRCSPRSGDLSVYWYQQSLDQGLQFLIQYYNGEERAKGNILERFSAQQFPDLHSELNLSSLELGDSALYFCASSPWDRKNTEAFFGQGTRLTVV.

This clonotype came up a few times. V and J are TRBV4-1 and TRBJ2-5, with D perhaps TRBD2 (6 bases). The CDR3 loop spans 17 amino acids. Trimming took off 0 bases at V and 5 bases at J, with 19 bases between the two ends. In germline, CDR1 is MGHRA, CDR2 YSYEKL. The CDR3, as DNA: TGCGCCAGCAGCCAAGATATGGGCCGGGGACTTCAGGAGACCCAGTACTTC. Translating it yields CASSQDMGRGLQETQYF.

This rearrangement joins TRBV12-3 or TRBV12-4 to TRBJ1-1; the D is unclear. V lost 5 bases, J lost 7 bases, and 20 bases lay in between. The CDR3 runs to 15 residues. For the CDR3, the DNA is TGTGCCAGCAGTCCTAGCGGGTGGGCCGGTTTTGAAGCTTTCTTT. This translates into CASSPSGWAGFEAFF.

The chain couples TRBV7-2 to TRBJ2-2, with a weak D call TRBD2 (5 bases). Germline CDR1 is SGHTA and CDR2 is FQGNSA. Trimming took 2 bases from V and 1 from J, leaving 5 bases between them. This CDR3 region has 14 residues. CDR3 protein: CASSLRGNTGELFF. In DNA, the CDR3 is TGTGCCAGCAGCTTACGGGGGAACACCGGGGAGCTGTTTTTT.

This clonotype was picked up a small number of times. V gene TRBV27 combines with J gene TRBJ2-3; weak D call: TRBD2 (6 bases). CDR3 size: 14 residues. The ends were cut back, 3 bases at V and 2 bases at J, with 9 bases in the middle. Germline V lookup: CDR1 MNHEY, CDR2 SMNVEV (reference sequence). The CDR3 spells CASSFLAFTDTQYF. In DNA form, the CDR3 reads TGTGCCAGCAGTTTTCTAGCGTTCACAGATACGCAGTATTTT.

The chain couples TRBV20-1 to TRBJ2-1; D is ambiguous. CDR3 length: 16 residues. The germline V gene encodes CDR1 DFQATT and CDR2 SNEGSKA (reference sequence). V was cut by 5 bases and J by 0 bases, with 17 bases left in between. This CDR3 is CSAFSPSSSSYNEQFF. The CDR3 nucleotides read TGCAGTGCTTTTTCCCCCTCGTCCAGCTCCTACAATGAGCAGTTCTTC.

This chain uses TRBV5-1 with TRBJ2-1; 7 bases map to TRBD2. The CDR3 runs to 17 residues. V trimming: 0 bases; J trimming: 2 bases; junction bases outside the gene matches: 8. Germline V gene sequence: CDR1 SGHRS, CDR2 YFSETQ. In DNA form, the CDR3 reads TGCGCCAGCAGCTTGGTTGGGGAGGGGCGCACCTACAATGAGCAGTTCTTC. Encoded protein: CASSLVGEGRTYNEQFF.

This clonotype occurred once. This rearrangement joins TRBV4-2 to TRBJ2-1, with D unclear. Per the germline V gene, CDR1 is LGHNA and CDR2 is YNFKEQ. The CDR3 is 17 residues long. V dropped 0 bases and J dropped 5 bases, with 17 bases sitting between them. The chain's CDR3 is CASSQELTLTLDNEQFF. DNA of the CDR3: TGTGCCAGCAGCCAAGAATTAACACTCACGCTCGACAATGAGCAGTTCTTC.